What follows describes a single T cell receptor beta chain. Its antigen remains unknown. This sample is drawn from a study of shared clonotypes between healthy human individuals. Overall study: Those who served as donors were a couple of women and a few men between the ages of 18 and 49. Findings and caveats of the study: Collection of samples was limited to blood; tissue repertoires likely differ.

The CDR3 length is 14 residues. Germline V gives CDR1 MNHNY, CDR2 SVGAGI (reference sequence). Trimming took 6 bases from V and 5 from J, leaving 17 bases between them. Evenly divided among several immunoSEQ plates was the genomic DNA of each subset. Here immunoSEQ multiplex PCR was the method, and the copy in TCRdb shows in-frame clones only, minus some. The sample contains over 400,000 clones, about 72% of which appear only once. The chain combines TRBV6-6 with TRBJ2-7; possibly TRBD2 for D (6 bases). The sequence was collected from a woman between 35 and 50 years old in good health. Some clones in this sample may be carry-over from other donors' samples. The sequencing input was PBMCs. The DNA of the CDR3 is TGTGCCAGCAGAACGGGTGGGAGGCAAGACGAGCAGTACTTC. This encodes CASRTGGRQDEQYF.